Listed below are T cell receptor beta chains from one sample, sequenced in a study of early T cells in non-severe SARS-CoV-2 infection. Via MiXCR, TCRdb re-called the 5' RACE reads, giving one row per CDR3 protein. The sample lists about 83,000 distinct CDR3 sequences, approximately 13% occurring once. Sequenced: whole blood. These receptors originate from an adult who was a healthcare worker with PCR-confirmed SARS-CoV-2 infection or an uninfected control (not recorded which). Both conserved end residues are part of each CDR3. The D gene is left open where the match is weak. Part of the rows lack a size; the others show once, few, many or a class for expanded clones.

j_call d_call clone_size v_call cdr3_nt cdr3_aa
TRBJ1-5 - - TRBV6-5 TGTGCCAGCAGTTTCAAGGTAGAGGGCCAGCCCCGGCATTTT CASSFKVEGQPRHF
TRBJ2-1 TRBD1 - TRBV27 TGTGCCAGCAGTTTCCAATGGGGACAGGGGAAGTACCATGAGCAGTTCTTC CASSFQWGQGKYHEQFF
TRBJ2-7 - few TRBV14 TGTGCCAGCAGCCCCCTCCCAGGGACAACGGCCTACGAGCAGTACTTC CASSPLPGTTAYEQYF
TRBJ2-7 TRBD1 few TRBV2 TGTGCCAGCAGGGAAGGGACAGGGGGAGGGGAGCAGTACTTC CASREGTGGGEQYF
TRBJ1-1 - - TRBV12-5 TGTGCTAGTGGTATGGGGCGAACTGAAGCTTTCTTT CASGMGRTEAFF
TRBJ1-2 TRBD1 - TRBV15 TGTGCCACCAGCAGCCGGTCCGGGACAGGGCCTTACTATGGCTACACCTTC CATSSRSGTGPYYGYTF
TRBJ1-5 - few TRBV12-3/TRBV12-4 TGTGCCAGCAGCTCGCGGGGGAATCAGCCCCAGCATTTT CASSSRGNQPQHF
TRBJ2-7 - - TRBV12-3/TRBV12-4 TGTGCCAGCAGTTTTCGGGTGAGGAGGGGGGGCGAGCAGTACTTC CASSFRVRRGGEQYF
TRBJ1-5 - many TRBV6-1 TGTGCCAGCAGTGAGAGCTGGGGGCAGCCCCAGCATTTT CASSESWGQPQHF
TRBJ2-7 - - TRBV7-3 TGTGCCAGCAGCTTCGTCGGGGGTGACGGCGAGCAGTACTTC CASSFVGGDGEQYF
TRBJ1-5 - few TRBV6-2/TRBV6-3 TGTGCCAGCAGTTATTTCGGGGAGCGTCAGCCCCAGCATTTT CASSYFGERQPQHF
TRBJ2-2 - many TRBV11-2 TGTGCCAGCAGCTTAGCGTGGAACACCGGGGAGCTGTTTTTT CASSLAWNTGELFF
TRBJ2-2 - few TRBV7-9 TGTGCCAGCGGCCCTACAGGGCACCTTGACCCGAACACCGGGGAGCTGTTTTTT CASGPTGHLDPNTGELFF
TRBJ2-5 TRBD2 many TRBV6-2/TRBV6-3 TGTGCCAGCACCCCTCAGCGGGGGTTACAAGAGACCCAGTACTTC CASTPQRGLQETQYF
TRBJ1-2 TRBD1 few TRBV27 TGTGCCAGCAGTCCTGCGGGGACAGGGGTTGCGGGCTACACCTTC CASSPAGTGVAGYTF
TRBJ2-7 TRBD2 few TRBV29-1 TGCAGCGTTGGGACTAGCGGGGGGGCCTTCGAGCAGTACTTC CSVGTSGGAFEQYF
TRBJ1-5 - few TRBV10-3 TGTGCCATCAGTGAAGGGCATTTTCAGCCCCAGCATTTT CAISEGHFQPQHF
TRBJ1-3 TRBD1 few TRBV30 TGTGCCTGGAGTGTCGGGACAGGGTTTGGAAACACCATATATTTT CAWSVGTGFGNTIYF
TRBJ2-1 - - TRBV4-2 TGTGCCAGCAGCCAAGATCCCTCGGGGGTGGGCTACAATGAGCAGTTCTTC CASSQDPSGVGYNEQFF
TRBJ1-5 - few TRBV7-2 TGTGCCAGCAGCGGGCGTCCCGGCGGCAATCAGCCCCAGCATTTT CASSGRPGGNQPQHF
TRBJ2-2 - - TRBV10-3 TGTGCCATCAGTGATGGGGTCGCCGGGGAGCTGTTTTTT CAISDGVAGELFF
TRBJ2-1 - - TRBV7-2 TGTGCCAGCAGCTTAGGTGGGTCAGAGACACCCTACAATGAGCAGTTCTTC CASSLGGSETPYNEQFF
TRBJ1-2 TRBD1 few TRBV6-5 TGTGCCAGCACCCCAGGGGGGGGAAATTATGGCTACACCTTC CASTPGGGNYGYTF
TRBJ1-2 - few TRBV11-2 TGTGCCAGCACCACCCATCGGCAGGGTAGAAGTAGGGGCTATGGCTACACCTTC CASTTHRQGRSRGYGYTF
TRBJ2-5 - many TRBV29-1 TGCAGCGCGGGGGAGACCCAGTACTTC CSAGETQYF
TRBJ2-3 - few TRBV3-1 TGTGCCAGCAGCCAGGCAGATACGCAGTATTTT CASSQADTQYF
TRBJ2-7 - few TRBV3-1 TGTGCCAGCAGCCGAATGGACCCCCGGAGGTTGGGTCTCTACGAGCAGTACTTC CASSRMDPRRLGLYEQYF
TRBJ2-1 - - TRBV6-7 TGTGCCAGCAGTTATGGAGGACAATCCTTCAGCGAGGCCTCCTACAATGAGCAGTTCTTC CASSYGGQSFSEASYNEQFF
TRBJ1-1 TRBD1 few TRBV15 TGTGCCACCGCGGACAGGGATAGAGCTTTCTTT CATADRDRAFF
TRBJ2-1 - many TRBV27 TGCGCCAGCAGCTTGGGGGGTTCCTACAATGAGCAGTTCTTC CASSLGGSYNEQFF
TRBJ1-5 - few TRBV7-9 TGTGCCAGCAGCTCCGGACTGAATCAGCCCCAGCATTTT CASSSGLNQPQHF
TRBJ2-1 TRBD2 - TRBV6-1 TGTGCCAGCAGTGGCACCCCGGGTCTAGCGGGGGCGGCTCGCTACAATGAGCAGTTCTTC CASSGTPGLAGAARYNEQFF
TRBJ2-1 - - TRBV5-1 TGCGCCAGCAGCTTGCTGGCGGGGGCCAACAATGAGCAGTTCTTC CASSLLAGANNEQFF
TRBJ2-2 - many TRBV12-3/TRBV12-4 TGTGCCAGCAGTTTAGTTCGGGGTTCCGGGGAGCTGTTTTTT CASSLVRGSGELFF
TRBJ2-7 - few TRBV20-1 TGCAGTGCTAGCCCGGTTCAGATACCCTACGAGCAGTACTTC CSASPVQIPYEQYF
TRBJ2-2 - few TRBV29-1 TGCAGCGCATCGTCGGGGGCCGACACCGGGGAGCTGTTTTTT CSASSGADTGELFF
TRBJ1-6 - - TRBV3-1 TGTGCCAGCCGGGCGGCCAGTATCTATAATTCACCCCTCCACTTT CASRAASIYNSPLHF
TRBJ2-3 - - TRBV29-1 TGCAGCGTTGAACAAGCCACAGATACGCAGTATTTT CSVEQATDTQYF
TRBJ1-3 - - TRBV19 TGTGCCAGTAGTACTCTTGGGACTTCCTCTGGAAACACCATATATTTT CASSTLGTSSGNTIYF
TRBJ1-5 - - TRBV30 TGTGCCTGGAGTGTACAGGAGGGGAATCAGCCCCAGCATTTT CAWSVQEGNQPQHF
TRBJ2-2 - many TRBV27 TGTGCCAGCAGTCTAGGTGCGAACACCGGGGAGCTGTTTTTT CASSLGANTGELFF
TRBJ2-3 - few TRBV19 TGTGCCAGTAGTAGGCAGCCTGCAGATACGCAGTATTTT CASSRQPADTQYF
TRBJ1-1 - few TRBV28 TGTGCCAGCATCACCGGGACCAAGAACACTGAAGCTTTCTTT CASITGTKNTEAFF
TRBJ1-4 - few TRBV24-1 TGTGCCACCCAAGTCTTAACTAATGAAAAACTGTTTTTT CATQVLTNEKLFF
TRBJ1-1 TRBD1 many TRBV11-2 TGTGCCAGCAGGGACAGGGTTAGTAGCACTGAACCTTTCTTT CASRDRVSSTEPFF
TRBJ2-1 - - TRBV12-3/TRBV12-4 TGTGCCAGCACCCCGGGCCGCGACGAGCAGTTCTTC CASTPGRDEQFF
TRBJ2-5 - - TRBV29-1 TGCAGCGTTGAACAGCCACAAGAGACCCAGTACTTC CSVEQPQETQYF
TRBJ2-3 TRBD2 many TRBV27 TGTGCCAGCAGTGCGTGGACTAGCGGGGGTACAGATACGCAGTATTTT CASSAWTSGGTDTQYF